Listed here are 3 T cell receptor beta chains from one sample, sequenced in a study of blood T cell repertoires in COVID-19. Generated by immunoSEQ multiplex PCR, the TCRdb table keeps only in-frame clones and is missing some. The sample holds 300,000 to 350,000 clones; 80% to 90% are singletons and the top ten take around 5%. The sample comprised PBMCs or T cells enriched from blood (not recorded which). The receptors originated from a man aged 30-40 years who had recovered from COVID-19.

The V gene is TRBV6-5, the J gene TRBJ1-1; 7 bases fit TRBD1. This CDR3 contains 14 residues. The germline V gene encodes CDR1 MNHEY and CDR2 SVGAGI. J gave up 0 bases and V 2 bases, and 0 bases lay outside the gene matches. CDR3 sequence: CASSYGTVNTEAFF. CDR3 nucleotide sequence: TGTGCCAGCAGTTACGGGACAGTGAACACTGAAGCTTTCTTT.

About this clone itself: The same CDR3 arises from other DNA sequences in this sample as well. V and J are TRBV19 and TRBJ1-2, with D unclear. The CDR3 loop spans 11 amino acids. V shed 5 bases and J shed 5 bases, with 6 bases lying between them. In germline, CDR1 is LNHDA, CDR2 SQIVND (reference sequence). CDR3 amino acids: CASSSGYGYTF. The CDR3 nucleotides are TGTGCCAGTAGTTCGGGGTATGGCTACACCTTC.

The chain is built from TRBV24-1 and TRBJ2-5, with D possibly being TRBD1 (6 bases). Germline assignment: CDR1 KGHDR and CDR2 SFDVKD. CDR3 length: 12 amino acids. The V gene lost 9 bases and the J gene lost 5 bases, with 12 bases spanning the gap. CDR3 in amino acids: CATQGTGETQYF. In DNA form, the CDR3 reads TGTGCCACCCAGGGGACCGGTGAGACCCAGTACTTC.